This TCR beta chain was sequenced for a study of CD8 T cells in Susac syndrome. Turning to the study itself: Clinical remission applied to roughly 8 sequenced Susac syndrome patients, and roughly six had active disease.

The V end lost 5 bases, the J end lost 2 bases, and 13 bases lay between the germline ends. The CDR3 loop spans 15 amino acids. An amount of RNA that ranged from 0.5 to 1 ug was reverse transcribed with random hexamers. By means of immunoSEQ multiplex PCR, TCR beta CDR3 spanning 54 Vbeta and 13 Jbeta underwent amplification. TCRdb recomputed calls from the immunoSEQ multiplex PCR reads with MiXCR, one row per CDR3 protein. The data show some 58,000 distinct CDR3 sequences, approximately 95% seen once. In blood CD8+ and CD4+ T cells, TCR beta underwent sequencing. The sample was CD8+ T cells from PBMCs. This TCR came from a human donor with Susac syndrome. The V call is TRBV23-1, the J call TRBJ1-5; a weak D match, TRBD1 (5 bases). TRBV23-1 is classed as an ORF, of uncertain function. The CDR3 is CASSSFREGNQPQHF. In DNA, the CDR3 is TGCGCCAGCAGTAGTTTCAGGGAGGGCAATCAGCCCCAGCATTTT.